This T cell receptor beta chain emerged from a study of blood T cell repertoires in COVID-19. Study summary: COVID-19 samples collected from the United States, Italy and Spain covered acute and convalescent phases.

The CDR3 covers 13 residues. V shed 3 bases and J shed 4 bases, with 9 bases lying between them. Germline V lookup: CDR1 LGHNT, CDR2 FRNRAP. The data were produced by immunoSEQ multiplex PCR, yet TCRdb's version contains in-frame clones alone and is incomplete. The repertoire consists of roughly 200,000 clones, with roughly 84% occurring once and the leading ten covering approximately 3%. Everyone who took part was roughly 18 to 89 years old, and they came from about two dozen US areas. The chain recombines TRBV12-5 with TRBJ1-2, with D possibly TRBD1 on 6 matching bases. Sequenced material: PBMCs or T cells enriched from blood (not recorded which). This receptor was obtained from a woman aged 25 to 39 who had been exposed to COVID-19. The CDR3 protein is CASGFRGAYGYTF. The CDR3 nucleotides are TGTGCTAGTGGTTTCCGGGGGGCCTATGGCTACACCTTC.